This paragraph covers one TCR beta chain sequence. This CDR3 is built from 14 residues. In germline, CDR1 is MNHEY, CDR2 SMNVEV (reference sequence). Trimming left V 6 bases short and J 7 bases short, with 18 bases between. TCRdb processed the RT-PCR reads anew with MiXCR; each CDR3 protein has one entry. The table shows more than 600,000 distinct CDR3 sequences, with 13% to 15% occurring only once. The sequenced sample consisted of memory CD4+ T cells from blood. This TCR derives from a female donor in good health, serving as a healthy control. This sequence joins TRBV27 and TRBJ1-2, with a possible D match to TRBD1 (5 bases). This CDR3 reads CASRPGAGFFGYTF. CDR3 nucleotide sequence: TGTGCCAGCAGACCCGGGGCAGGGTTCTTTGGCTACACCTTC.